Listed below are T cell receptor beta chains from one sample, sequenced in a study of control samples from healthy donors and cancer patients. The data were produced by immunoSEQ multiplex PCR, yet TCRdb's version contains in-frame clones alone and is incomplete. The table has 95,000 to 150,000 clones, 90% to 95% seen once. Sequenced: blood. The receptors were sampled from a woman between 18 and 29 years old in good health. CDR3s include the opening cysteine and the closing phenylalanine or tryptophan. A D gene is named only where the DNA matches it firmly. Only part of the rows carry a size: once, few, many, or a class if the clone is expanded.

DNA,CDR3,size,length,D,J,V
TGTGCCAGCAGCTTAGATCCAGGGGCGGGGGGAAACACCATATATTTT,CASSLDPGAGGNTIYF,once,16,NA,TRBJ1-3,TRBV7-2
TGTGCCAGCAGCCAGAATGCCCTTCGACAGGGAACGACTAGCACAGATACGCAGTATTTT,CASSQNALRQGTTSTDTQYF,NA,20,TRBD1,TRBJ2-3,TRBV16
TGCGCCAGCAGCTTGGGTCCGGTAATAGGTACTGAAGCTTTCTTT,CASSLGPVIGTEAFF,NA,15,NA,TRBJ1-1,TRBV5-1
TGTGCCAGCAGTTCCCCACCGGGGGGTCGGGAGACCCAGTACTTC,CASSSPPGGRETQYF,NA,15,TRBD2,TRBJ2-5,TRBV7-3
TGTGCCAGCCGGACCGGGATATCCACAGATACGCAGTATTTT,CASRTGISTDTQYF,few,14,NA,TRBJ2-3,TRBV28
TGTGCCAGCAGCTTAACAGGGCGGGAGCAGTACTTC,CASSLTGREQYF,NA,12,NA,TRBJ2-7,TRBV7-2
TGCGCCAGCAGCCAAGGGGTGGGAATGGGGCTGCAGTACTTC,CASSQGVGMGLQYF,NA,14,NA,TRBJ2-7,TRBV4-3
TGTGCCTGGAGCAGGGAATCTGGAAACACCATATATTTT,CAWSRESGNTIYF,NA,13,NA,TRBJ1-3,TRBV30
TGTGCCAGCAGCAATCCGGGACAGGGTGCAACGCAGTATTTT,CASSNPGQGATQYF,NA,14,TRBD1,TRBJ2-3,TRBV11-3
TGTGCCAGCAGCCCTGGATGGGCTGATGAGCAGTTCTTC,CASSPGWADEQFF,NA,13,NA,TRBJ2-1,TRBV7-9
TGTGCCAGCAGCTTGGGCAGGGGGGGCCTCAATCAGCCCCAGCATTTT,CASSLGRGGLNQPQHF,NA,16,TRBD1,TRBJ1-5,TRBV5-6
TGTGCCAGCAGGCAGGGGGCGAAATACGAGCAGTACTTC,CASRQGAKYEQYF,NA,13,TRBD1,TRBJ2-7,TRBV12-3/TRBV12-4
TGTGCCAGCAGTTACAGGTCGGGAGGGCCCTTAATAGATACGCAGTATTTT,CASSYRSGGPLIDTQYF,NA,17,TRBD2,TRBJ2-3,TRBV6-2/TRBV6-3
TGTGCCAGCAGCTCCAGGGTAGGCCCTTCCTACGAGCAGTACTTC,CASSSRVGPSYEQYF,once,15,NA,TRBJ2-7,TRBV7-8
TGTGCCTGGAGGGACGACCTCGGGACCGGGTATGGCTACACCTTC,CAWRDDLGTGYGYTF,NA,15,NA,TRBJ1-2,TRBV30
TGTGCCAGTAGTAAAAAAACTAGCACAGATACGCAGTATTTT,CASSKKTSTDTQYF,NA,14,NA,TRBJ2-3,TRBV19
TGTGCCAGCAGCCCAGATACCTGGGAGGTTACCTACGAGCAGTACTTC,CASSPDTWEVTYEQYF,few,16,NA,TRBJ2-7,TRBV7-9
TGTGCCAGCAGCCTACAGGGAGGAGCCTACGAGCAGTACTTC,CASSLQGGAYEQYF,once,14,NA,TRBJ2-7,TRBV7-2
TGTGCCTGGAGTGTAGGGAGCGGGAGGGGCAATGAGCAGTTCTTC,CAWSVGSGRGNEQFF,NA,15,TRBD2,TRBJ2-1,TRBV30
TGTGCCAGCAGCTTGCTAGCGACGTCAGATACGCAGTATTTT,CASSLLATSDTQYF,NA,14,NA,TRBJ2-3,TRBV7-9
TGTGCCTGGAGTTGGAGGGGGGTGGCCTCCTATAATTCACCCCTCCACTTT,CAWSWRGVASYNSPLHF,NA,17,NA,TRBJ1-6,TRBV30
TGTGCCACCAGTGATTCGAGGACAGGGGGCACTGAAGCTTTCTTT,CATSDSRTGGTEAFF,few,15,TRBD1,TRBJ1-1,TRBV24-1
TGTGCCAGCAGTTCTCTAGCGGGAGGTCGATCCTACGAGCAGTACTTC,CASSSLAGGRSYEQYF,NA,16,TRBD2,TRBJ2-7,TRBV28
TGTGCCAGCAGAGTTTTTCTGGAACCGGGACAGGGTGGGGGTAGTACTGAAGCTTTCTTT,CASRVFLEPGQGGGSTEAFF,NA,20,TRBD1,TRBJ1-1,TRBV28
TGTGCCAGTATACAGGGGGACTCCTATAATTCACCCCTCCACTTT,CASIQGDSYNSPLHF,NA,15,TRBD1,TRBJ1-6,TRBV6-5
TGTGCCACCTTCAGACAGGGAGTGTCTGGGGCCAACGTCCTGACTTTC,CATFRQGVSGANVLTF,NA,16,TRBD1,TRBJ2-6,TRBV15
TGTGCCAGCAGCTCGGGACTTACCACAGATACGCAGTATTTT,CASSSGLTTDTQYF,NA,14,NA,TRBJ2-3,TRBV9